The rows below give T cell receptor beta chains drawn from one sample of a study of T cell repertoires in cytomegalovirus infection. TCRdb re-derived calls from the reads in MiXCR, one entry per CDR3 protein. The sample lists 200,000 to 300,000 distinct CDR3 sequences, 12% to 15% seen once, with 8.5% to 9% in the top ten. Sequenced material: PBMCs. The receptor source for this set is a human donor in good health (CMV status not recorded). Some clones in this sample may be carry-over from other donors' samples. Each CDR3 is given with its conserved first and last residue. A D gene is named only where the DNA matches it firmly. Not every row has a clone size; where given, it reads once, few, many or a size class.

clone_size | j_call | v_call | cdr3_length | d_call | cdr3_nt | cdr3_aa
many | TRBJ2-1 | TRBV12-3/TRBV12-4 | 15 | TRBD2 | TGTGCCAGCAGCCCCGGGGGGGCCGGGGGCCATGAGCAGTTCTTC | CASSPGGAGGHEQFF
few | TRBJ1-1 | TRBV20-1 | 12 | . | TGCAGTGCTAGAGCTATGAACACTGAAGCTTTCTTT | CSARAMNTEAFF
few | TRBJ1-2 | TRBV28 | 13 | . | TGTGCCACCGAGCTCTCAACCTTATATGGCTACACCTTC | CATELSTLYGYTF
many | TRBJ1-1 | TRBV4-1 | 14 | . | TGCGCCAGCAGCCAAGATCAGACTTACACTGAAGCTTTCTTT | CASSQDQTYTEAFF
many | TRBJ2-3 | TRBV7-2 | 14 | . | TGTGCCAGCAGCTTGGCCAGCGTCCCAGATACGCAGTATTTT | CASSLASVPDTQYF
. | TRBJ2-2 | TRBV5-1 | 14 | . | TGCGCCAGCAGTGCCAGGGAAGGCACCGGGGAGCTGTTTTTT | CASSAREGTGELFF
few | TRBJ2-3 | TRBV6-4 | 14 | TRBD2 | TGTGCCAGCAGTGAAACTAGCGGGGTAGATACGCAGTATTTT | CASSETSGVDTQYF
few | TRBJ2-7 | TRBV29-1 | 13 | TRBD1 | TGCAGCGTTGAGGGCAGGGGGTCCTACGAGCAGTACTTC | CSVEGRGSYEQYF
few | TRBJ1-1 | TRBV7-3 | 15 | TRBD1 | TGTGCCAGCAGCTTATCAGGGGGAAGGAGCACTGAAGCTTTCTTT | CASSLSGGRSTEAFF
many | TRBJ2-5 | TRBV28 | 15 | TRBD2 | TGTGCCAGCAGTATCGCCGGGACTACGAGAGAGACCCAGTACTTC | CASSIAGTTRETQYF
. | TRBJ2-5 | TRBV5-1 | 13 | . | TGCGCCAGCAGGGATGCGGGGTTGGAGACCCAGTACTTC | CASRDAGLETQYF
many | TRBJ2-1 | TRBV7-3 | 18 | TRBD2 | TGTGCCAGCAGCTTAAGAGCGGGGGGCTTGGGCTCCTACAATGAGCAGTTCTTC | CASSLRAGGLGSYNEQFF
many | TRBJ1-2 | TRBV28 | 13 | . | TGTGCCAGCAGTTTCAGAGGGGGCTATGGCTACACCTTC | CASSFRGGYGYTF
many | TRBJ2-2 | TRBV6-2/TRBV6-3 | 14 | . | TGTGCCAGCAGTGCCGGGCTTGAGACCGGGGAGCTGTTTTTT | CASSAGLETGELFF
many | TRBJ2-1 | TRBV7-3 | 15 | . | TGTGCCAGCAGCTTAGTTGGTGTGGGGTCATGGGAGCAGTTCTTC | CASSLVGVGSWEQFF
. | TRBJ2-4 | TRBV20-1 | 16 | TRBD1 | TGCAGTGCTACTAGTGACAGGGCCCTCTTCAAAAACATTCAGTACTTC | CSATSDRALFKNIQYF
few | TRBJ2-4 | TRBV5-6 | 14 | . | TGTGCCAGCAGCTTGGCAGGGGTCAAAAACATTCAGTACTTC | CASSLAGVKNIQYF
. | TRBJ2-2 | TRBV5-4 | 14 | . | TGTGCCAGCAGCTTAGGGGGAATCGGCGGGGAGCTGTTTTTT | CASSLGGIGGELFF
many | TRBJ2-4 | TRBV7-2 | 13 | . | TGTGCCAGCAGCTTAGCGGCCTCAAACATTCAGTACTTC | CASSLAASNIQYF
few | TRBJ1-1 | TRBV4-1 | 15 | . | TGCGCCAGCAGCCATCACCTCGACGAAGGGACTGAAGCTTTCTTT | CASSHHLDEGTEAFF
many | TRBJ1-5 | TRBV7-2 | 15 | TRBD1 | TGTGCCAGCAGCTCGACAGGGGGCCCAAATCAGCCCCAGCATTTT | CASSSTGGPNQPQHF
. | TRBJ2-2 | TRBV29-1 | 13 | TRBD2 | TGCAGCGGGGATAGCGGGACCACCGGGGAGCTGTTTTTT | CSGDSGTTGELFF
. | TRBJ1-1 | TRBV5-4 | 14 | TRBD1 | TGTGCCAGCAGCTCTAGGGGGACAGGAAATGAAGCTTTCTTT | CASSSRGTGNEAFF
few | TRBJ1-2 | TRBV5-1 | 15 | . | TGCGCCAGCTACCCGCCCGGGGATACTAACTATGGCTACACCTTC | CASYPPGDTNYGYTF
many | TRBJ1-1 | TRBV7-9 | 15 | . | TGTGCCAGCAGCCTGAACAGGGACGGCGGCCCTGAAGCTTTCTTT | CASSLNRDGGPEAFF
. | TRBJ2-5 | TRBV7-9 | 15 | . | TGTGCCAGCAGCTTAGGAATCCGAGGACAAGAGACCCAGTACTTC | CASSLGIRGQETQYF
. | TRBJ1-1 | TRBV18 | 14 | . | TGTGCCAGCTCACCACTCTGGGAGAACACTGAAGCTTTCTTT | CASSPLWENTEAFF
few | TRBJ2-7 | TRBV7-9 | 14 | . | TGTGCCAGCAGCTTAGTTCGGGGAACGGACGAGCAGTACTTC | CASSLVRGTDEQYF
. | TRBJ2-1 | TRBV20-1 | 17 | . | TGCAGTGCTAGAGATCTAACATGGGACCAAACTGGCAATGAGCAGTTCTTC | CSARDLTWDQTGNEQFF
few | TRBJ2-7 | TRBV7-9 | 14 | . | TGTGCCAGCAGCCCCCGGGACCGAGCCTACGAGCAGTACTTC | CASSPRDRAYEQYF
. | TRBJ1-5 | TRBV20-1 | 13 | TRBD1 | TGCAGTGCCTCGACAGGGACCAATCAGCCCCAGCATTTT | CSASTGTNQPQHF
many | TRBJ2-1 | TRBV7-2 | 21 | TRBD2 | TGTGCCAGCAGCTTAGCGCCCTGGGACGGCAGACTAGCGGGGGACTACAATGAGCAGTTCTTC | CASSLAPWDGRLAGDYNEQFF
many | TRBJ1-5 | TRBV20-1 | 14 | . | TGCAGTGCTAGGGAGACAGGCCTGGGGCAGCCCCAGCATTTT | CSARETGLGQPQHF
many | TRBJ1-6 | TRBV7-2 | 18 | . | TGTGCCAGCAGCTTAGCTTTTGACAAACAAGCGGATAATTCACCCCTCCACTTT | CASSLAFDKQADNSPLHF
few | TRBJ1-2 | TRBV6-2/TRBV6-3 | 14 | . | TGTGCCAGCAGTTACTCGAATATCAACTATGGCTACACCTTC | CASSYSNINYGYTF